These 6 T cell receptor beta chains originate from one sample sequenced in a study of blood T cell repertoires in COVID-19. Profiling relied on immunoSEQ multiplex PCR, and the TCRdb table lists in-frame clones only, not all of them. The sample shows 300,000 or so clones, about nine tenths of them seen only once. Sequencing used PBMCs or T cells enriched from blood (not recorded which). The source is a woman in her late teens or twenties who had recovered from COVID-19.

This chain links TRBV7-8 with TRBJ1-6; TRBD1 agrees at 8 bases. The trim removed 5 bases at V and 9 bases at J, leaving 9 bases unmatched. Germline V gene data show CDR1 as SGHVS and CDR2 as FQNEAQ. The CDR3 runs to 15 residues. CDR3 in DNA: TGTGCCAGCAGCCCGGACAGGGTGGGGGCTTCACCCCTCCACTTT. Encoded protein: CASSPDRVGASPLHF.

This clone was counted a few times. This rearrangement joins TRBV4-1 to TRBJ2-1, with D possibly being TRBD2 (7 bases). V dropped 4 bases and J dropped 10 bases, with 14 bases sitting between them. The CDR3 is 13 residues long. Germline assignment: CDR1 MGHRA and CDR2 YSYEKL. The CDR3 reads CASSLAGAPEQFF. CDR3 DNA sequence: TGCGCCAGCAGCCTCGCGGGGGCCCCGGAGCAGTTCTTC.

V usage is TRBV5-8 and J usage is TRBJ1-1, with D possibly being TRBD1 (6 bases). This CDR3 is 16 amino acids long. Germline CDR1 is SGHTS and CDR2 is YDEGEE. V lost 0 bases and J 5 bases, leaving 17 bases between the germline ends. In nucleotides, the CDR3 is TGTGCCAGCAGCTTGGATGGATTCAGGGGCGGAACTGAAGCTTTCTTT. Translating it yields CASSLDGFRGGTEAFF.

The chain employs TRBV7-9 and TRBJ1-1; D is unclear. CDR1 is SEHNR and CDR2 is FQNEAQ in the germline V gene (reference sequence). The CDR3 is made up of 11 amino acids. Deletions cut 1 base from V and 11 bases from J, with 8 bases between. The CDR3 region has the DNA TGTGCCAGCAGCTTAGGGGCTGGGGCTTTCTTT. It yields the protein CASSLGAGAFF. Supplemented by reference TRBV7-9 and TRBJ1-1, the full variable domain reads DTGVSQNPRHKITKRGQNVTFRCDPISEHNRLYWYRQTLGQGPEFLTYFQNEAQLEKSRLLSDRFSAERPKGSFSTLEIQRTEQGDSAMYLCASSLGAGAFFGQGTRLTVV.

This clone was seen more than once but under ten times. CDR3: CAGRTAGSYGYTF. The DNA for the CDR3 is TGTGCCGGACGGACGGCGGGGAGCTATGGCTACACCTTC. The J gene is TRBJ1-2, the V gene TRBV19; D ambiguous. There are 13 residues in the CDR3. V shed 11 bases and J shed 4 bases, with 17 bases lying between them. Germline V CDR1 and CDR2: LNHDA, SQIVND (reference sequence).

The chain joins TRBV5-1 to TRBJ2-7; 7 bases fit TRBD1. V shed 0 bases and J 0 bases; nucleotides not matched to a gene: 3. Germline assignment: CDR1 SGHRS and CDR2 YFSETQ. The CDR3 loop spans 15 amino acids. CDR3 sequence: CASSLDPGGSYEQYF. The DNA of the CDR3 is TGCGCCAGCAGCTTGGATCCAGGGGGCTCCTACGAGCAGTACTTC.